Sequencing of this T cell receptor (beta chain) was carried out in a study of T cells in pancreatic ductal adenocarcinoma. The study, taken as a whole, reports: Unique clonotypes were 8 to 10-fold more numerous in blood than in tumor. Tumors hold more CD45RO+ effector T cells, which may bias toward lower diversity. This surgical cohort overrepresents the minority presenting with early-stage disease. No significant tumor-blood clonality difference; means were about 0.1 and 0.065.

Concerning this clone itself: The antigen is not known.

The selected patients with pancreatic ductal adenocarcinoma had surgery but no neoadjuvant therapy. TCRdb's table, derived via immunoSEQ multiplex PCR, lists solely in-frame clones and lacks some. Among approximately 97,000 clones listed, roughly 96% were seen once. Germline CDR1 reads SGDLS; CDR2 reads YYNGEE. V was shortened by 2 bases and J by 7 bases, with 13 bases between the two germline ends. CDR3 length equals 14 residues. The TCR was taken from a human donor with pancreatic ductal adenocarcinoma. The sample consisted of PBMCs. This chain uses TRBV9 with TRBJ2-1; perhaps TRBD2 as D (6 bases). This CDR3 reads CASSVDGSVNEQFF. Here the CDR3 DNA reads TGTGCCAGCAGCGTGGACGGGAGTGTGAATGAGCAGTTCTTC.